This T cell receptor (beta chain) was sequenced during a study of early T cells in non-severe SARS-CoV-2 infection. As for the study in general: It was bulk RNA from unsorted whole blood that was sequenced, and the chains were unpaired.

General study findings and limits: Matching with VDJdb favored anti-spike CD8 responses (missing private and CD4 specificities).

This clonotype was seen a few times. Its cognate antigen is unknown. Each cDNA molecule carried a unique molecular identifier. TCRdb independently ran MiXCR on the 5' RACE reads; one entry per CDR3 protein. This table has fewer than 120,000 distinct CDR3 sequences, around 12% appearing once. This receptor was taken from an adult who was a healthcare worker with PCR-confirmed SARS-CoV-2 infection or an uninfected control (not recorded which). This material consisted of whole blood, taken at baseline.

The CDR3 coding sequence is TGTGCCAGCAGTGTCCGGGACAGGGGCACAGATACGCAGTATTTT. This codes for CASSVRDRGTDTQYF. The chain carries TRBV6-5 and TRBJ2-3; TRBD1 aligns across 9 bases. The V and J ends lost 5 bases and 1 base, in that order; junction bases with no gene match: 4. Germline values: CDR1 MNHEY, CDR2 SVGAGI. This CDR3 has 15 amino acids.